Given below is one T cell receptor (beta chain) in context. The data originate from a study of control samples from healthy donors and cancer patients. Clones were read by immunoSEQ multiplex PCR, and TCRdb kept only the in-frame ones, dropping some. Of roughly 76,000 clones listed, around 94% are singletons. This clonotype originated in a woman aged 40 to 55 in good health. Source material: blood.

Written as DNA, the CDR3 is TGTGCCAGCAGCAATACCCGGCGGGACCCGTTAAGTGGGAACGAGCAGTACTTC. Its protein is CASSNTRRDPLSGNEQYF. The chain is built from TRBV21-1 and TRBJ2-7; TRBD2 was called by the table and not checked on the DNA. TRBV21-1 corresponds to a pseudogene. CDR3 length: 18 residues.